A selection of T cell receptor beta chains follows, all from one sample in a study of T cell changes during pregnancy in multiple sclerosis. Assay: immunoSEQ multiplex PCR; the TCRdb copy retains only in-frame clones and omits some. The sample holds fewer than 75,000 clones, more than 85% seen once. Sequenced here: CD8+ T cells from peripheral blood mononuclear cells, sampled before pregnancy. Receptor source: a female donor with multiple sclerosis, enrolled in a pregnancy study. Both conserved end residues are part of each CDR3. The D gene is left open where the match is weak. Only some rows state a clone size, as once, few, many or a class for expanded clones.

j_call d_call clone_size v_call cdr3_aa cdr3_nt
TRBJ2-1 - - TRBV7-6 CASSLSGNNEQFF TGTGCCAGCAGCCTGAGCGGAAACAATGAGCAGTTCTTC
TRBJ2-1 TRBD2 - TRBV11-2 CASSSSSGGLSNEQFF TGTGCCAGCAGCTCGAGTTCGGGGGGATTGAGCAATGAGCAGTTCTTC
TRBJ2-7 TRBD1 - TRBV5-1 CASSLGDSESYEQYF TGCGCCAGCAGCTTGGGGGACAGTGAATCCTACGAGCAGTACTTC
TRBJ1-1 - once TRBV6-1 CATHPRGNTEAFF TGTGCCACACACCCCCGGGGGAACACTGAAGCTTTCTTT
TRBJ2-3 TRBD2 - TRBV28 CASSLGPSGLTDTQYF TGTGCCAGCAGTTTAGGGCCTAGCGGCCTCACAGATACGCAGTATTTT
TRBJ1-2 - - TRBV5-4 CASSLERASPYGYTF TGTGCCAGCAGCTTAGAGAGGGCTTCGCCCTATGGCTACACCTTC
TRBJ1-6 - - TRBV5-6 CASSYYGESPLHF TGTGCCAGCAGCTACTATGGGGAGTCACCCCTCCACTTT
TRBJ2-7 TRBD1 - TRBV6-5 CASSWTLTGETYEQYF TGTGCCAGCAGTTGGACCTTGACAGGGGAAACTTACGAGCAGTACTTC
TRBJ2-3 - - TRBV29-1 CSVHISDTDTQYF TGCAGCGTCCATATATCAGACACAGATACGCAGTATTTT
TRBJ2-7 - - TRBV7-7 CASSLRLAPTYEQYF TGTGCTAGCAGCTTAAGGCTAGCTCCAACCTACGAGCAGTACTTC
TRBJ1-6 TRBD1 - TRBV28 CASRSGGGYNSPLHF TGTGCCAGCAGATCAGGGGGTGGGTATAATTCACCCCTCCACTTT
TRBJ2-3 - - TRBV1 CTSSLTSGWRSTDTQYF TGCACCAGCAGCCTCACCTCCGGGTGGCGCAGCACAGATACGCAGTATTTT
TRBJ2-2 - - TRBV13 CASADISNTGELFF TGTGCCAGCGCGGACATTTCGAACACCGGGGAGCTGTTTTTT
TRBJ1-5 - - TRBV5-6 CASSLGSQPQHF TGTGCCAGCAGCTTGGGGAGTCAGCCCCAGCATTTT
TRBJ1-2 - - TRBV11-2 CASSLEDYYGYTF TGTGCCAGCAGCTTAGAAGACTACTATGGCTACACCTTC
TRBJ2-3 - - TRBV5-6 CASSSASGSGVWDTQYF TGTGCCAGCAGCTCGGCCTCGGGGTCAGGCGTTTGGGATACGCAGTATTTT
TRBJ2-1 - - TRBV9 CASAKAKGYNEQFF TGTGCCAGCGCTAAGGCTAAGGGGTACAATGAGCAGTTCTTC
TRBJ1-4 TRBD1 - TRBV11-2 CASSLVRDRGTNEKLFF TGTGCCAGCAGCTTAGTCCGGGACAGGGGAACTAATGAAAAACTGTTTTTT
TRBJ2-2 - once TRBV11-3 CASSSGGVAVNTGELFF TGTGCCAGCAGCTCTGGAGGGGTGGCGGTGAACACCGGGGAGCTGTTTTTT
TRBJ2-7 - - TRBV9 CASSVEGVGEQYF TGTGCCAGCAGCGTAGAGGGGGTGGGTGAGCAGTACTTC
TRBJ2-1 - - TRBV2 CASSEGRVYNEQFF TGTGCCAGCAGTGAAGGGAGGGTCTACAATGAGCAGTTCTTC
TRBJ2-5 - once TRBV11-2 CASSLGTEEETQYF TGTGCCAGCAGCTTAGGTACAGAAGAAGAGACCCAGTACTTC
TRBJ1-5 - - TRBV5-6 CASSLGLGPGQPQHF TGTGCCAGCAGCTTGGGTCTGGGGCCAGGCCAGCCCCAGCATTTT
TRBJ2-1 - - TRBV7-3 CASSTGDEQFF TGTGCCAGCAGCACGGGGGACGAGCAGTTCTTC
TRBJ2-1 - once TRBV10-3 CAISVGGAYNEQFF TGTGCCATCAGTGTAGGCGGAGCCTACAATGAGCAGTTCTTC
TRBJ2-7 TRBD2 - TRBV6-5 CASSLAGGLLEQYF TGTGCCAGCAGTCTAGCGGGGGGCTTGCTCGAGCAGTACTTC
TRBJ1-4 - - TRBV2 CASRDSDNEKLFF TGTGCCAGCAGGGACAGCGATAATGAAAAACTGTTTTTT
TRBJ2-2 - - TRBV14 CASSQVGGRGTGELFF TGTGCCAGCAGCCAAGTGGGGGGGCGCGGCACCGGGGAGCTGTTTTTT
TRBJ2-1 TRBD2 - TRBV7-8 CASSLLAGDYNEQFF TGTGCCAGCAGCTTACTAGCGGGGGACTACAATGAGCAGTTCTTC
TRBJ1-1 - - TRBV6-6 CAGGGSKGFF TGTGCCGGCGGAGGATCCAAAGGTTTCTTT
TRBJ1-1 - - TRBV5-1 CASSLGDTEAFF TGCGCCAGCAGCTTAGGGGACACTGAAGCTTTCTTT
TRBJ1-1 TRBD1 - TRBV6-1 CASSKTGALSEAFF TGTGCCAGCAGTAAGACAGGGGCCTTAAGTGAAGCTTTCTTT
TRBJ2-2 TRBD1 - TRBV6-5 CASSYDRELTGELFF TGTGCCAGCAGTTATGACAGGGAGTTAACCGGGGAGCTGTTTTTT
TRBJ1-5 TRBD1 - TRBV5-1 CASSQTGALYQPQHF TGCGCCAGCAGCCAGACAGGGGCCCTGTATCAGCCCCAGCATTTT
TRBJ2-7 - - TRBV6-5 CASSFTGVSYEQYF TGTGCCAGCAGTTTTACGGGGGTCTCCTACGAGCAGTACTTC
TRBJ1-2 - - TRBV7-6 CASSLDGAYGYTF TGTGCCAGCAGCCTTGACGGAGCGTATGGCTACACCTTC
TRBJ2-7 TRBD1 - TRBV9 CASSIGTGGGFEQYF TGTGCCAGCAGCATAGGGACAGGGGGCGGTTTCGAGCAGTACTTC
TRBJ2-1 TRBD1 - TRBV27 CASSLPDRDNEQFF TGTGCCAGCAGTTTACCGGACAGGGACAATGAGCAGTTCTTC
TRBJ2-7 TRBD1 - TRBV27 CASSEGAEHEQYF TGTGCCAGCAGTGAGGGGGCTGAGCACGAGCAGTACTTC
TRBJ1-5 TRBD1 - TRBV6-5 CASSSSGTVNQPQHF TGTGCCAGCAGTTCATCCGGGACAGTCAATCAGCCCCAGCATTTT
TRBJ1-5 - - TRBV19 CASSIGSQPQHF TGTGCCAGTAGTATCGGGAGTCAGCCCCAGCATTTT
TRBJ1-6 - - TRBV4-2 CASSQEGEDSPLHF TGTGCCAGCAGCCAAGAAGGGGAGGATTCACCCCTCCACTTT
TRBJ1-4 - - TRBV15 CATSRVDSEKLFF TGTGCCACCAGCAGAGTAGATTCCGAAAAACTGTTTTTT
TRBJ1-5 - - TRBV5-5 CASSFGTPYSNQPQHF TGTGCCAGCAGCTTCGGGACACCCTATAGCAATCAGCCCCAGCATTTT
TRBJ2-7 - - TRBV29-1 CSVAKRTYEQYF TGCAGCGTTGCGAAGCGCACCTACGAGCAGTACTTC
TRBJ2-7 - - TRBV7-8 CASSLASTFYEQYF TGTGCCAGCAGCTTAGCGTCCACATTTTACGAGCAGTACTTC
TRBJ2-7 TRBD2 - TRBV6-5 CASSYSSSGGTYEQYF TGTGCCAGCAGTTACTCGTCTAGCGGGGGGACTTACGAGCAGTACTTC
TRBJ2-7 TRBD1 once TRBV19 CASSIRTGTLYGQYF TGTGCCAGTAGTATTCGGACAGGGACACTCTACGGGCAGTACTTC
TRBJ2-3 - - TRBV6-4 CASSDQGHGTQYF TGTGCCAGCAGTGACCAGGGTCACGGTACGCAGTATTTT
TRBJ1-2 - - TRBV7-6 CASSLIQGSSDYGYTF TGTGCCAGCAGCTTAATCCAGGGGAGTAGTGACTATGGCTACACCTTC
TRBJ2-1 - - TRBV7-9 CASSLGQNEQFF TGTGCCAGCAGCTTAGGACAGAATGAGCAGTTCTTC
TRBJ2-7 - - TRBV19 CASREGDEQYF TGTGCCAGTAGAGAGGGCGACGAGCAGTACTTC
TRBJ1-5 - - TRBV6-1 CASSERGGGQPQHF TGTGCCAGCAGTGAAAGGGGGGGTGGTCAGCCCCAGCATTTT
TRBJ1-1 - - TRBV25-1 CASSGYREGHTEAFF TGTGCCAGCAGTGGATACAGGGAGGGACACACTGAAGCTTTCTTT
TRBJ1-4 TRBD1 few TRBV30 CACLTQGDNEKLFF TGTGCCTGTCTTACCCAGGGGGATAATGAAAAACTGTTTTTT